A selection of T cell receptor beta chains follows, all from one sample in a study of T cells in Graves' hyperthyroidism and ophthalmopathy. TCRdb re-called the multiplex PCR reads through MiXCR, storing one row per CDR3 protein. The top ten hold around a third of the sample, which has about 640,000 distinct CDR3 sequences, 20% to 25% seen once. The sample comprised blood. The receptor source for this set is a man aged 25-40 years with Graves' ophthalmopathy. Each CDR3 is given with its conserved first and last residue. The D gene is left open where the match is weak. Expanded clones get a size class; other rows say once, few or many, or leave the size out.

j_gene: TRBJ1-4; v_gene: TRBV12-3/TRBV12-4; d_gene: TRBD1; abundance: -; CDR3nt: TGTGCCAGCAGTTTAGCGTCCACCGGGACAGTAATAGAAAAACTGTTTTTT; CDR3aa: CASSLASTGTVIEKLFF
j_gene: TRBJ2-7; v_gene: TRBV18; d_gene: TRBD2; abundance: -; CDR3nt: TGTGCCAGCTCACTCATAAAGCGGGAGGCCCGGAGCCACGAGCAGTACTTC; CDR3aa: CASSLIKREARSHEQYF
j_gene: TRBJ2-5; v_gene: TRBV6-1; d_gene: -; abundance: few; CDR3nt: TGTGCCAGCAGTGAAGAGGTCCGATACCAAGAGGCCCAGTACTTC; CDR3aa: CASSEEVRYQEAQYF
j_gene: TRBJ2-1; v_gene: TRBV7-8; d_gene: TRBD2; abundance: -; CDR3nt: TGTGCCAGCAGCTTTATCAAGACTAGCGGGAGGGATTACAATGAGCAGTTCTTC; CDR3aa: CASSFIKTSGRDYNEQFF
j_gene: TRBJ2-2; v_gene: TRBV2; d_gene: -; abundance: many; CDR3nt: TGTGCCAGCAGTGATATAGGGTTTAACACCGGGGAGCTGTTTTTT; CDR3aa: CASSDIGFNTGELFF
j_gene: TRBJ2-2; v_gene: TRBV12-3/TRBV12-4; d_gene: -; abundance: -; CDR3nt: TGTGCCAGCACCTCCAGGGGATCAACCGGGGAGCTGTTTTTT; CDR3aa: CASTSRGSTGELFF
j_gene: TRBJ1-2; v_gene: TRBV18; d_gene: TRBD1; abundance: -; CDR3nt: TGTGCCAGCTCACCTTATGACAGGGTTACCTATGGCTACACCTTC; CDR3aa: CASSPYDRVTYGYTF
j_gene: TRBJ2-3; v_gene: TRBV30; d_gene: -; abundance: many; CDR3nt: TGTGCCTGGAGTGAGGTAGATACGCAGTATTTT; CDR3aa: CAWSEVDTQYF
j_gene: TRBJ1-6; v_gene: TRBV27; d_gene: -; abundance: few; CDR3nt: TGTGCCAGCAGCCGGGACACCCGCTCCTATAATTCACCCCTCCACTTT; CDR3aa: CASSRDTRSYNSPLHF
j_gene: TRBJ1-1; v_gene: TRBV7-9; d_gene: -; abundance: -; CDR3nt: TGTGCCAGCAGCCCCACGAGTGTCGGTACTGAAGCTTTCTTT; CDR3aa: CASSPTSVGTEAFF
j_gene: TRBJ1-2; v_gene: TRBV28; d_gene: -; abundance: many; CDR3nt: TGTGCCAGCAGTTTCGGAGACAGAATCATGATCTATGGCTACACCTTC; CDR3aa: CASSFGDRIMIYGYTF
j_gene: TRBJ2-5; v_gene: TRBV7-2; d_gene: TRBD1; abundance: many; CDR3nt: TGTGCCAGCAGCTTAGGGGCACAGGGGCGCGGGGAGACCCAGTACTTC; CDR3aa: CASSLGAQGRGETQYF
j_gene: TRBJ2-1; v_gene: TRBV20-1; d_gene: -; abundance: few; CDR3nt: TGCAGTGCTAGTGGGGCCTTTGACTCCTACAATGAGCAGTTCTTC; CDR3aa: CSASGAFDSYNEQFF
j_gene: TRBJ2-7; v_gene: TRBV30; d_gene: TRBD2; abundance: -; CDR3nt: TGTGCCTGGAGTGATCCCTCACTAGCGTACTACGAGCAGTACTTC; CDR3aa: CAWSDPSLAYYEQYF
j_gene: TRBJ1-1; v_gene: TRBV10-3; d_gene: TRBD1; abundance: -; CDR3nt: TGTGCCATCAGTGACAGGGGGCCCCTGAACACTGAAGCTTTCTTT; CDR3aa: CAISDRGPLNTEAFF
j_gene: TRBJ1-1; v_gene: TRBV30; d_gene: TRBD1; abundance: -; CDR3nt: TGTGCCTGGAGTACAACGGGACAGGGCGGGCCTGAAGCTTTCTTT; CDR3aa: CAWSTTGQGGPEAFF
j_gene: TRBJ2-7; v_gene: TRBV7-8; d_gene: -; abundance: -; CDR3nt: TGTGCCAGCAGCTTAGGAACAGGGAGCTACGGGCAGTACTTC; CDR3aa: CASSLGTGSYGQYF
j_gene: TRBJ2-7; v_gene: TRBV20-1; d_gene: -; abundance: many; CDR3nt: TGCAGTGCTAATACACCGGGACACATCTACGAGCAGTACTTC; CDR3aa: CSANTPGHIYEQYF
j_gene: TRBJ2-7; v_gene: TRBV27; d_gene: -; abundance: -; CDR3nt: TGTGCCAGCAGTTTCTCCCCGGACGGCACCTACGAGCAGTACTTC; CDR3aa: CASSFSPDGTYEQYF
j_gene: TRBJ2-7; v_gene: TRBV4-1; d_gene: -; abundance: many; CDR3nt: TGCGCCAGCAGCCAGAGCAGGGAGACCATCTACGAGCAGTACTTC; CDR3aa: CASSQSRETIYEQYF
j_gene: TRBJ2-1; v_gene: TRBV25-1; d_gene: -; abundance: once; CDR3nt: TGTGCCAGCAGTGAATTCGATACAGGAACCCCTGGGTACAATGAGCAGTTCTTC; CDR3aa: CASSEFDTGTPGYNEQFF
j_gene: TRBJ2-1; v_gene: TRBV6-1; d_gene: -; abundance: few; CDR3nt: TGTGCCAGCAGCACCCTAGGCTCCGGGCGGACGGAGCAGTTCTTC; CDR3aa: CASSTLGSGRTEQFF
j_gene: TRBJ2-3; v_gene: TRBV10-3; d_gene: TRBD2; abundance: -; CDR3nt: TGTGCCATCAGTGAGGGACTAGCGGGGAGCACAGATACGCAGTATTTT; CDR3aa: CAISEGLAGSTDTQYF
j_gene: TRBJ2-3; v_gene: TRBV7-8; d_gene: -; abundance: many; CDR3nt: TGTGCCAGCAGCTTATCCAGGCGGAGCACAGATACGCAGTATTTT; CDR3aa: CASSLSRRSTDTQYF
j_gene: TRBJ2-1; v_gene: TRBV24-1; d_gene: -; abundance: -; CDR3nt: TGTGCCACCAGTGTGCCTAGCGCGAACAATGAGCAGTTCTTC; CDR3aa: CATSVPSANNEQFF
j_gene: TRBJ1-3; v_gene: TRBV20-1; d_gene: -; abundance: -; CDR3nt: TGCAGTGCTAGGAGGGAGACATCTGGAAACACCATATGTTTT; CDR3aa: CSARRETSGNTICF
j_gene: TRBJ1-1; v_gene: TRBV20-1; d_gene: -; abundance: few; CDR3nt: TGCAGTGACCAAGGGGGTCTGGTAGCTTTCTTT; CDR3aa: CSDQGGLVAFF
j_gene: TRBJ1-2; v_gene: TRBV5-6; d_gene: -; abundance: -; CDR3nt: TGTGCCAGCAGCTCCTCGGGACATCCTTGGAAGGGCTACACCTTC; CDR3aa: CASSSSGHPWKGYTF
j_gene: TRBJ1-1; v_gene: TRBV30; d_gene: -; abundance: many; CDR3nt: TGTGCCTGGGCCTCGGCCATGAACACTGAAGCTTTCTTT; CDR3aa: CAWASAMNTEAFF
j_gene: TRBJ2-5; v_gene: TRBV7-7; d_gene: TRBD2; abundance: few; CDR3nt: TGTGCTAGCAGCCCCGGAGTAGCGGGATCCCCCCTACAAGAGACCCAGTACTTC; CDR3aa: CASSPGVAGSPLQETQYF
j_gene: TRBJ2-1; v_gene: TRBV6-1; d_gene: -; abundance: -; CDR3nt: TGTGCCAGCAGTGCTCAGTCGAGGGATCGCCGGGATGAGCAGTTCTTC; CDR3aa: CASSAQSRDRRDEQFF
j_gene: TRBJ2-1; v_gene: TRBV20-1; d_gene: -; abundance: -; CDR3nt: TGCAGTGTAAATGAGCAGTTCTTC; CDR3aa: CSVNEQFF
j_gene: TRBJ1-2; v_gene: TRBV10-3; d_gene: TRBD1; abundance: -; CDR3nt: TGTGCCATCAGTCCGGGACAGGGGGCGGATGGCTACACCTTC; CDR3aa: CAISPGQGADGYTF
j_gene: TRBJ2-1; v_gene: TRBV20-1; d_gene: -; abundance: -; CDR3nt: TGCAGTGCTGTCGGAGCGGACTACTACAATGAGCAGTTCTTC; CDR3aa: CSAVGADYYNEQFF
j_gene: TRBJ2-1; v_gene: TRBV5-1; d_gene: -; abundance: many; CDR3nt: TGCGCCAGCACAAGGGCACCCAACAATGAGCAGTTCTTC; CDR3aa: CASTRAPNNEQFF
j_gene: TRBJ1-1; v_gene: TRBV29-1; d_gene: -; abundance: few; CDR3nt: TGCAGCGTTGCCCGAATGGGGGGGGGCACTGAAGCTTTCTTT; CDR3aa: CSVARMGGGTEAFF
j_gene: TRBJ2-4; v_gene: TRBV7-9; d_gene: -; abundance: few; CDR3nt: TGTGCCAGCAGCTTACGGACCCGGGGAGACATTCAGTACTTC; CDR3aa: CASSLRTRGDIQYF
j_gene: TRBJ1-6; v_gene: TRBV28; d_gene: TRBD1; abundance: -; CDR3nt: TGTGCCAGCCAGGGGACAGGGGGCAAATTTACTACGAGCTCCTATAATTCACCCCTCCACTTT; CDR3aa: CASQGTGGKFTTSSYNSPLHF
j_gene: TRBJ2-6; v_gene: TRBV19; d_gene: -; abundance: few; CDR3nt: TGTGCCAGTAGGGCAGGGCCCGCGTGGTCTGGGGCCAACGTCCTGACTTTC; CDR3aa: CASRAGPAWSGANVLTF
j_gene: TRBJ2-3; v_gene: TRBV5-1; d_gene: TRBD2; abundance: many; CDR3nt: TGCGCCAGCAGCTTTTCTAGCGGGATCACAGATACGCAGTATTTT; CDR3aa: CASSFSSGITDTQYF
j_gene: TRBJ2-3; v_gene: TRBV18; d_gene: -; abundance: -; CDR3nt: TGTGCCAGCTCACCACGAAAGGCAGATACGCAGTATTTT; CDR3aa: CASSPRKADTQYF
j_gene: TRBJ2-2; v_gene: TRBV7-8; d_gene: -; abundance: few; CDR3nt: TGTGCCAGCAGCTTAGATCGGGTCGTCGCCGGGGAGCTGTTTTTT; CDR3aa: CASSLDRVVAGELFF